This T cell receptor beta chain stems from a study of regulatory T cells in long-lasting Graves disease. This clonotype was counted at least ten times. CDR3-region Arm-PCR and iRepertoire HTBI primers produced the TCR beta libraries. TCRdb recomputed calls from the multiplex PCR reads with MiXCR, one row per CDR3 protein. The sample lists some 410,000 distinct CDR3 sequences, 16% seen once, with 9.5% to 12% in the top ten. Germline CDR1 reads DFQATT; CDR2 reads SNEGSKA (reference sequence). The CDR3 is 14 residues long. Trimming removed 3 bases from V and 2 bases from J; junction bases left unmatched: 4. Indicated time point: newly diagnosed GD, antithyroid drugs for less than 3 months. Following extraction of RNA from PBMCs, that RNA was used to make the TCR library. This same sample was also part of a study on T cells in Graves' hyperthyroidism and ophthalmopathy.

The specimen was peripheral blood mononuclear cells (PBMCs), collected at new diagnosis, from a patient treated with antithyroid drugs. The chain has TRBV20-1 and TRBJ2-5, with 9 bases matching TRBD2. This clonotype was sampled from a woman aged 25 to 45 with Graves disease. CDR3 in amino acids: CSASAGGTQETQYF. CDR3 nucleotide sequence: TGCAGTGCTAGTGCGGGAGGGACTCAAGAGACCCAGTACTTC.